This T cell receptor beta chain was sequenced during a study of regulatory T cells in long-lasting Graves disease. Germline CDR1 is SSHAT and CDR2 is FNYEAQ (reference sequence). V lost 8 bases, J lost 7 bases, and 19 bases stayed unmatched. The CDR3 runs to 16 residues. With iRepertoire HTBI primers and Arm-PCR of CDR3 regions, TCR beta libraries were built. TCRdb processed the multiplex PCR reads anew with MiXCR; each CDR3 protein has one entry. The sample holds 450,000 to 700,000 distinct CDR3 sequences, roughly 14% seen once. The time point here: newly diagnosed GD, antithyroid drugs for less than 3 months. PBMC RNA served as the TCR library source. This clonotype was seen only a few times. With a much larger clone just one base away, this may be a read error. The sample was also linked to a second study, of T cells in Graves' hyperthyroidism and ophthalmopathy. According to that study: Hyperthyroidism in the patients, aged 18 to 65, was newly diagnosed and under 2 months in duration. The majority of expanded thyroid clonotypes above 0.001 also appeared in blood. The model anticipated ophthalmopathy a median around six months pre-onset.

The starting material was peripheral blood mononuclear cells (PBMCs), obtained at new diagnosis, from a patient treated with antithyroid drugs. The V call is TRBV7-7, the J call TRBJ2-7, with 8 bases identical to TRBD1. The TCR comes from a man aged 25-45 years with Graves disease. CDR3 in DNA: TGTGCCAGCGGCTCCTACCCCGGGACAGGCCTTATGGAGCAGTACTTC. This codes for CASGSYPGTGLMEQYF.